This T cell receptor beta chain was retrieved from a study of Tregs in tolerant kidney transplant recipients. This clone has only one observation. The antigen remains undetermined. This CDR3 has 14 residues. The J segment lost 5 bases and the V segment lost 5 bases, leaving 6 bases of the junction unmatched. In germline, CDR1 is SGHVS, CDR2 FNYEAQ. The method was immunoSEQ multiplex PCR; TCRdb's version includes in-frame clones alone and lacks a portion of them. The sample includes roughly 70,000 clones, 80% to 90% of them seen just once. General study results and limits: Validation in larger populations is needed because few patients were studied. Activated donor B cell expansion appeared to reveal the most relevant donor-specific TCRbeta repertoire.

Mixed chimerism was transient after nonmyeloablative marrow transplants from related graft donors. Thawed PBMCs were FACS-sorted into unstimulated CD4+CD25+CD127- regulatory T cells, CD4+CD25- non-regulatory cells, CD4 and CD8 cells. The TCR was taken from a human patient who received a combined kidney and bone marrow transplant. Some T cells may have come from the graft donor. The sample here was CD4+ T cells from blood (PBMCs), taken 6 months after the transplant. This chain connects TRBV7-6 to TRBJ2-1; 7 nucleotides align to TRBD1. CDR3 sequence: CASSPSTGDNEQFF. The CDR3 DNA follows: TGTGCCAGCAGCCCCAGCACAGGGGACAATGAGCAGTTCTTC.